This TCR beta chain derives from a study of T cells in Graves' hyperthyroidism and ophthalmopathy. The overall study: The initial diagnosis was the point when peripheral blood was collected, ahead of any treatment. Notes on the study in general: Most expanded thyroid clonotypes above 0.001 recurred in blood.

This clonotype was seen ten or more times. As yet, its antigen is unknown. Hyperthyroidism of Graves' type that showed no ophthalmopathy progression within 18 months was stable. Used for diagnoses were clinical symptoms, serum thyroxine and TRAb, thyroid ultrasound and orbital computed tomography. It was RNA transcripts that yielded the amplified TCR beta CDR3 regions. HTBI primers were employed in a first-round RT-PCR of the TCR CDR3. TCRdb re-derived calls from the multiplex PCR reads in MiXCR, one entry per CDR3 protein. The sample contains over 650,000 distinct CDR3 sequences, roughly 17% of which appear only once. The CDR3 consists of 16 residues. V was cut by 0 bases and J by 4 bases, with 15 bases left in between. Per the germline V gene, CDR1 is MNHEY and CDR2 is SVGAGI.

The source is a man younger than 30 with Graves' hyperthyroidism. Sequencing input: blood. This chain links TRBV6-5 with TRBJ1-2, with D hard to call. The CDR3 sequence is CASSYSLPGLGYGYTF. For the CDR3, the DNA is TGTGCCAGCAGTTACTCTCTTCCCGGCCTTGGCTATGGCTACACCTTC.